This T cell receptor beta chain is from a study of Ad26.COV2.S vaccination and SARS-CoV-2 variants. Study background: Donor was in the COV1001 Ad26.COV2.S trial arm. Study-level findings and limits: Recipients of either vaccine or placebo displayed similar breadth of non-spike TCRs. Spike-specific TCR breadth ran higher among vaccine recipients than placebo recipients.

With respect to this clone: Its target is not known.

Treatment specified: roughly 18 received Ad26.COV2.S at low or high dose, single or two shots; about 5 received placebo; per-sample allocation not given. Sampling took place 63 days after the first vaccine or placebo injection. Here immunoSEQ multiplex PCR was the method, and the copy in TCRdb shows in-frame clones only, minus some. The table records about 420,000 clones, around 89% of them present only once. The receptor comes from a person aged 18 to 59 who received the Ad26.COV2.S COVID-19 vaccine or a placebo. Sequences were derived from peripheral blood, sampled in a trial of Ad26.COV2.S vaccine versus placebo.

CDR3 region: CASNDPYTEAFF. The CDR3 nucleotides read TGTGCCAGCAACGACCCTTACACTGAAGCTTTCTTT. This chain connects TRBV7-9 to TRBJ1-1; D is ambiguous. The CDR3 covers 12 residues. The V gene's germline CDR1 is SEHNR and CDR2 FQNEAQ (reference sequence). Deletions cut 7 bases from V and 3 bases from J, with 9 bases between. Complete variable domain (other parts from reference TRBV7-9 and TRBJ1-1): DTGVSQNPRHKITKRGQNVTFRCDPISEHNRLYWYRQTLGQGPEFLTYFQNEAQLEKSRLLSDRFSAERPKGSFSTLEIQRTEQGDSAMYLCASNDPYTEAFFGQGTRLTVV.